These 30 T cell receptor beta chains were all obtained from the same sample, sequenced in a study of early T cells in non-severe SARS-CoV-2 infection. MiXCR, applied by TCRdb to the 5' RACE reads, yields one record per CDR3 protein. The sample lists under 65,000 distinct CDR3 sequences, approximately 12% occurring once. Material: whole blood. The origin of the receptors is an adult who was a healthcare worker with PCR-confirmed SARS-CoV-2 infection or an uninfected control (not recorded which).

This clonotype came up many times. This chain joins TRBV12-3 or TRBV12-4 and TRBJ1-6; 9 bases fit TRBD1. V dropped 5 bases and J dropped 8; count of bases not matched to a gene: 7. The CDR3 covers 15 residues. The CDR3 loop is CASSPRDRVDSPLHF. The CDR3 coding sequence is TGTGCCAGCAGTCCCCGGGACAGGGTTGATTCACCCCTCCACTTT.

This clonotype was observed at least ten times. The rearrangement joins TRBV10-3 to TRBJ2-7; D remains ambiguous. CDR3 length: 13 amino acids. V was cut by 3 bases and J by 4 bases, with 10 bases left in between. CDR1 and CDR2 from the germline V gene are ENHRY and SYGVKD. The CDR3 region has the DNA TGTGCCATCAGTGATGGGCAGGAGTACGAGCAGTACTTC. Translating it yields CAISDGQEYEQYF.

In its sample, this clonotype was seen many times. The CDR3 sequence is CASITGGSGNTIYF. Here the CDR3 DNA reads TGTGCCAGCATCACTGGCGGCTCTGGAAACACCATATATTTT. This sequence joins TRBV28 and TRBJ1-3; no reliable D call. Germline-derived CDR1 and CDR2 are MDHEN and SYDVKM. CDR3 length: 14 residues. V was shortened by 7 bases and J by 0 bases, with 10 bases between the two germline ends.

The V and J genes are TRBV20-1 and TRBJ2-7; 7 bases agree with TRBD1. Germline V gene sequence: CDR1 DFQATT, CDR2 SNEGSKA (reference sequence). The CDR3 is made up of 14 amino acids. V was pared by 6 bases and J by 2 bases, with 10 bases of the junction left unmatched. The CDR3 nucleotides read TGCAGTGCCCCGGACAGGTCAAAGGCCTACGAGCAGTACTTC. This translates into CSAPDRSKAYEQYF.

The CDR3 DNA sequence: TGTGCCAGCACCCCGGACAGGCCGTCCTACGAGCAGTACTTC. Translation gives CASTPDRPSYEQYF. J is TRBJ2-7 and V is TRBV6-5, with 7 bases lining up with TRBD1. CDR3 length: 14 amino acids. CDR1 is MNHEY and CDR2 is SVGAGI in the germline V gene. Trimming took 7 bases from V and 1 from J; bases not matched to a gene: 7.

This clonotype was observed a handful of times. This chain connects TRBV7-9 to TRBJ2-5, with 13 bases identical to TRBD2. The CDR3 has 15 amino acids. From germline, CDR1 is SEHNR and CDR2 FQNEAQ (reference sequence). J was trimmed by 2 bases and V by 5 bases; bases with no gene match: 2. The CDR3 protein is CASSPGLAGQETQYF. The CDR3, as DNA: TGTGCCAGCAGCCCGGGACTAGCGGGGCAAGAGACCCAGTACTTC.

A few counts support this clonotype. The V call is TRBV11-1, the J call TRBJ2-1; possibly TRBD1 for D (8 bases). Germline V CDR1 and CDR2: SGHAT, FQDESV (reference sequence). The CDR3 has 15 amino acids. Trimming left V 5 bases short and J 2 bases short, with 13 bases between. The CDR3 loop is CASSHTGGAYNEQFF. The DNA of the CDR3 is TGTGCCAGCAGCCATACAGGGGGGGCCTACAATGAGCAGTTCTTC.

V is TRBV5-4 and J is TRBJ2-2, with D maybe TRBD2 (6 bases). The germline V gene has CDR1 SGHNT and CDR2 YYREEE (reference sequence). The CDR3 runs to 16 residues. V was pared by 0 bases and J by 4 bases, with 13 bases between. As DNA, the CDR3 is TGTGCCAGCAGCTTGGCCCAACGGGAGTTCACCGGGGAGCTGTTTTTT. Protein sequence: CASSLAQREFTGELFF.

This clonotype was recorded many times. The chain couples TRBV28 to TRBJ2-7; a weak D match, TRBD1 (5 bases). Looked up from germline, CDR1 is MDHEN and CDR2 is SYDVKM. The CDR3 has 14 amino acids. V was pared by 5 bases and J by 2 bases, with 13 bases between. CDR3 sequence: CASSPSQVPYEQYF. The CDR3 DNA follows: TGTGCCAGCAGTCCGTCACAGGTGCCCTACGAGCAGTACTTC.

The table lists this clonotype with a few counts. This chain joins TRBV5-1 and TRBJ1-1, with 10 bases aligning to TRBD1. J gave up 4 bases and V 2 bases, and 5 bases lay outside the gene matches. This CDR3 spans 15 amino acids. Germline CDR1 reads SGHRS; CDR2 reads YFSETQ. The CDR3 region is CASSLYRQGATEAFF. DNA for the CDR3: TGCGCCAGCAGCTTATATAGACAGGGGGCCACTGAAGCTTTCTTT.

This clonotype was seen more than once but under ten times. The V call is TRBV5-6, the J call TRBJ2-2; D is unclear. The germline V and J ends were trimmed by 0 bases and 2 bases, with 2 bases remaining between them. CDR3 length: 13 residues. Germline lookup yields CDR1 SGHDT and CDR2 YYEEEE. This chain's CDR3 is CASSLDNTGELFF. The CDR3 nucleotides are TGTGCCAGCAGCTTGGACAACACCGGGGAGCTGTTTTTT.

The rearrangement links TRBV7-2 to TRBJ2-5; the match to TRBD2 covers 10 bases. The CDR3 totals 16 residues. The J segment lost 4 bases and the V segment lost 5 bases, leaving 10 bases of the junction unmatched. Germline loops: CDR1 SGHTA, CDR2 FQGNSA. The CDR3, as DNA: TGTGCCAGCAGCCATCGTAGCGGGGGGCGCGGAGAGACCCAGTACTTC. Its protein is CASSHRSGGRGETQYF.

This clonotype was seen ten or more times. CDR3 DNA sequence: TGTGCCAGCAGCATAGCACAGGGAGCCTACGAGCAGTACTTC. Translating it yields CASSIAQGAYEQYF. The chain recombines TRBV9 with TRBJ2-7, with D tentatively TRBD1 (6 bases). Between the trimmed V and J ends, which lost 4 bases and 2 bases, there was a span of 13 bases. Germline V gene lookup returns CDR1 SGDLS and CDR2 YYNGEE. The CDR3 has 14 residues.

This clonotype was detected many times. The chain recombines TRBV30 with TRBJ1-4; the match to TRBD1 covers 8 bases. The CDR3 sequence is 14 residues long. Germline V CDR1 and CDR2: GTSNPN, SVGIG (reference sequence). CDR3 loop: CSGGLDATNEKLFF. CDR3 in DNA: TGTTCAGGGGGCTTGGACGCAACTAATGAAAAACTGTTTTTT.

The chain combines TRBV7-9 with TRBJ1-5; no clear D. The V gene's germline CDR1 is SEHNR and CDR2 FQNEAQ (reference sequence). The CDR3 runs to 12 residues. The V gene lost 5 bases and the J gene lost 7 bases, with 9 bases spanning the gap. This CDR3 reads CASSAGRQPQHF. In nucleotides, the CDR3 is TGTGCCAGCAGCGCCGGCCGGCAGCCCCAGCATTTT. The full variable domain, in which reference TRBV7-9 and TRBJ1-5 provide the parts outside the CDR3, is DTGVSQNPRHKITKRGQNVTFRCDPISEHNRLYWYRQTLGQGPEFLTYFQNEAQLEKSRLLSDRFSAERPKGSFSTLEIQRTEQGDSAMYLCASSAGRQPQHFGDGTRLSIL.

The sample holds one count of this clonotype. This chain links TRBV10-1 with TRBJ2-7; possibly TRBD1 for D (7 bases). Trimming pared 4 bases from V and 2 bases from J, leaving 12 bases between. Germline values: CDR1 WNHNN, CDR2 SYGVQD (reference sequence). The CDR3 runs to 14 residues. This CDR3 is CASSGGDSPYEQYF. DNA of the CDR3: TGCGCCAGCAGTGGCGGGGACAGTCCCTACGAGCAGTACTTC.

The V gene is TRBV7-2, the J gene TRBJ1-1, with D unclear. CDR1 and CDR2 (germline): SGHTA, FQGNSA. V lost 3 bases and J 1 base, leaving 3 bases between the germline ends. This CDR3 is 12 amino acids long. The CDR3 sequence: CASSFGNTEAFF. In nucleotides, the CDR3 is TGTGCCAGCAGCTTCGGGAACACTGAAGCTTTCTTT.

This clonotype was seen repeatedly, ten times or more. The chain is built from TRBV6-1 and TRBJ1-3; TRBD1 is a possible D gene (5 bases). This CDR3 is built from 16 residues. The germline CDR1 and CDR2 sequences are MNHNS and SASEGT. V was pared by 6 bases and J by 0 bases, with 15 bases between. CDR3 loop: CASSGQGYDSGNTIYF. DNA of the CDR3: TGTGCCAGCAGCGGTCAGGGTTATGACTCTGGAAACACCATATATTTT.

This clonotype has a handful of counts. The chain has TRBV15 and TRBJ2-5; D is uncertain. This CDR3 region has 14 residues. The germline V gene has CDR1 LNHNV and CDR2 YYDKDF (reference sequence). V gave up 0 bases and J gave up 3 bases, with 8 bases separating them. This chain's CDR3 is CATSREPTEETQYF. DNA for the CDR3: TGTGCCACCAGCAGAGAACCGACGGAAGAGACCCAGTACTTC.

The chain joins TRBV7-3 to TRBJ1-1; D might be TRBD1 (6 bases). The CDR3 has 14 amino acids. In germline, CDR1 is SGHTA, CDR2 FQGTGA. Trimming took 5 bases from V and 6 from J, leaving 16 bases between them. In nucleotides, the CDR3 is TGTGCCAGCAGCACACAGGGAAATGGAGCTGAAGCTTTCTTT. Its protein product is CASSTQGNGAEAFF.

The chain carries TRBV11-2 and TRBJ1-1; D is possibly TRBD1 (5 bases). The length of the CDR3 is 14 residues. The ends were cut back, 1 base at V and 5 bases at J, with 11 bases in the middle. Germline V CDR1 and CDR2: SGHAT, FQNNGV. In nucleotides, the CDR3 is TGTGCCAGCAGCTTAGCAGGGCGTATGACTGAAGCTTTCTTT. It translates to CASSLAGRMTEAFF. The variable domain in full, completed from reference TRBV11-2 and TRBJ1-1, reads EAGVAQSPRYKIIEKRQSVAFWCNPISGHATLYWYQQILGQGPKLLIQFQNNGVVDDSQLPKDRFSAERLKGVDSTLKIQPAKLEDSAVYLCASSLAGRMTEAFFGQGTRLTVV.

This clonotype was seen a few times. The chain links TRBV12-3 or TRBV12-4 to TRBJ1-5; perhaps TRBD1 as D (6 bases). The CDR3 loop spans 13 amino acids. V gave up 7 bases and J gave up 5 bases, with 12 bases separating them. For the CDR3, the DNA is TGTGCCAGCAATTCTCAGGGGTATCAGCCCCAGCATTTT. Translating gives CASNSQGYQPQHF.

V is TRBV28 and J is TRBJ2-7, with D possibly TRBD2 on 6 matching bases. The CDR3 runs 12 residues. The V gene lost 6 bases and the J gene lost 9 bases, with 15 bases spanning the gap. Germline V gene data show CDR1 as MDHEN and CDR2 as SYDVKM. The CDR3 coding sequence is TGTGCCAGCAGCGCTCGGGGGAAGGGGCAGTACTTC. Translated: CASSARGKGQYF.

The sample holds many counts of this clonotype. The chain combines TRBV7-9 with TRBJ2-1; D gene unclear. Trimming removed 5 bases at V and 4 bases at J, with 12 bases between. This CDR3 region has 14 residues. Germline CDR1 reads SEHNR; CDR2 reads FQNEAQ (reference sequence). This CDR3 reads CASSPGNRYNEQFF. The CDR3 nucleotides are TGTGCCAGCAGCCCCGGAAACAGATACAATGAGCAGTTCTTC.

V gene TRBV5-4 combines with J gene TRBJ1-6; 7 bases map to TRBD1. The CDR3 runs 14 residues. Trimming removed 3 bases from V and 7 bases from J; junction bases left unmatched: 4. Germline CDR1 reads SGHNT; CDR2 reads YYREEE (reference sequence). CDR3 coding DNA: TGTGCCAGCAGCTCGACAGGGTTCAATTCACCCCTCCACTTT. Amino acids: CASSSTGFNSPLHF.

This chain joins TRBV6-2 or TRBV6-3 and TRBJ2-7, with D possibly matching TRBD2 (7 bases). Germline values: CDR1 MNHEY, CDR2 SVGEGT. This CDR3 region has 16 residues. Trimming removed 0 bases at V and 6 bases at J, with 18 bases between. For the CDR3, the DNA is TGTGCCAGCAGTTACTCTTCGTTGCGGGGGCATTTCGAGCAGTACTTC. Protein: CASSYSSLRGHFEQYF.

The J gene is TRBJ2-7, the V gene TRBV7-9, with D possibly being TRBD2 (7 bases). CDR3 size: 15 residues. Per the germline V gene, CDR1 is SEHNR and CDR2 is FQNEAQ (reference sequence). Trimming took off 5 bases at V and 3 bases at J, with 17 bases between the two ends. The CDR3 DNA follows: TGTGCCAGCAGCCCGGACAGTCTAGCGGACTACGAGCAGTACTTC. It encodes CASSPDSLADYEQYF.

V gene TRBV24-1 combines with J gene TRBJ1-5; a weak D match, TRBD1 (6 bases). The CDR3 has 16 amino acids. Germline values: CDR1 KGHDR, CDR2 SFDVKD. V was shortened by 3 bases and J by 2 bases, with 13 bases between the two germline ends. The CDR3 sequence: CATSDASTGGNQPQHF. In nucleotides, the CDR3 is TGTGCCACCAGTGATGCGTCGACAGGAGGCAATCAGCCCCAGCATTTT.

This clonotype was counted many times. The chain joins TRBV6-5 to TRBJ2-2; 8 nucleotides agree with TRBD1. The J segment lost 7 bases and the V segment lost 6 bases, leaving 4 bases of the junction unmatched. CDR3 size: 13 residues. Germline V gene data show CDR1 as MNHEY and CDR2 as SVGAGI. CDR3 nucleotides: TGTGCCAGCAGACGGACAGGGCACGGGGAGCTGTTTTTT. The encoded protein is CASRRTGHGELFF.

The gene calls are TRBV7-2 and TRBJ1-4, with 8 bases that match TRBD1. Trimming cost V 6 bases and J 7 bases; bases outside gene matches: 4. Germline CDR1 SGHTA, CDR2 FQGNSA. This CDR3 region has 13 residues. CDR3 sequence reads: CASRLQGVEKLFF. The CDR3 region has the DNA TGTGCCAGCAGATTACAGGGGGTTGAAAAACTGTTTTTT.